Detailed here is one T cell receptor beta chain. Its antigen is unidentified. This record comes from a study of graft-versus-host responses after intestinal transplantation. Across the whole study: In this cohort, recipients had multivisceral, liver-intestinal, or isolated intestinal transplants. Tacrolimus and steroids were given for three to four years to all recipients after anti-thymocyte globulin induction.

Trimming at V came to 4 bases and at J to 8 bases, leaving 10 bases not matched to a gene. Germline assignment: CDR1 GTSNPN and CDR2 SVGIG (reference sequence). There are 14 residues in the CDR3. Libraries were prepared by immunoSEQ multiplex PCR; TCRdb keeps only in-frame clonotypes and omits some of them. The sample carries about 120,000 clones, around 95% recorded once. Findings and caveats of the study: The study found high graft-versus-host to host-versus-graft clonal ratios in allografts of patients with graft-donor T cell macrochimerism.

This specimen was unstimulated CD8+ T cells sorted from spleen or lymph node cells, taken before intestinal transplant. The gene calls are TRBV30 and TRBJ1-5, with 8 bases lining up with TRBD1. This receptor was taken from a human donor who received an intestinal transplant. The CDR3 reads CAWTIGQGRKPQHF. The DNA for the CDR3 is TGTGCCTGGACCATTGGACAGGGTAGAAAGCCCCAGCATTTT.